This T cell receptor (beta chain) derives from a study of cytomegalovirus exposure and HLA in healthy donors. 13 Jbeta primers and 60 Vbeta primers were used for the PCR. Only in-frame clones appear in the TCRdb table, and some are missing; sequencing was by immunoSEQ multiplex PCR. The sample spans approximately 100,000 clones; the ten largest clones claim around 0.59%. The sequenced material came from PBMCs. The source is a man aged 50 or older in good health and CMV-seronegative.

The DNA for the CDR3 is TGTGCCAGCAGTCCGGTCGGGGTTACCGGCGAAAAACTGTTTTTT. It yields the protein CASSPVGVTGEKLFF. V usage is TRBV6-1 and J usage is TRBJ1-4, with D unresolved. The CDR3 runs 15 residues. Germline V gene lookup returns CDR1 MNHNS and CDR2 SASEGT. V lost 5 bases, J lost 8 bases, and 18 bases lay in between.